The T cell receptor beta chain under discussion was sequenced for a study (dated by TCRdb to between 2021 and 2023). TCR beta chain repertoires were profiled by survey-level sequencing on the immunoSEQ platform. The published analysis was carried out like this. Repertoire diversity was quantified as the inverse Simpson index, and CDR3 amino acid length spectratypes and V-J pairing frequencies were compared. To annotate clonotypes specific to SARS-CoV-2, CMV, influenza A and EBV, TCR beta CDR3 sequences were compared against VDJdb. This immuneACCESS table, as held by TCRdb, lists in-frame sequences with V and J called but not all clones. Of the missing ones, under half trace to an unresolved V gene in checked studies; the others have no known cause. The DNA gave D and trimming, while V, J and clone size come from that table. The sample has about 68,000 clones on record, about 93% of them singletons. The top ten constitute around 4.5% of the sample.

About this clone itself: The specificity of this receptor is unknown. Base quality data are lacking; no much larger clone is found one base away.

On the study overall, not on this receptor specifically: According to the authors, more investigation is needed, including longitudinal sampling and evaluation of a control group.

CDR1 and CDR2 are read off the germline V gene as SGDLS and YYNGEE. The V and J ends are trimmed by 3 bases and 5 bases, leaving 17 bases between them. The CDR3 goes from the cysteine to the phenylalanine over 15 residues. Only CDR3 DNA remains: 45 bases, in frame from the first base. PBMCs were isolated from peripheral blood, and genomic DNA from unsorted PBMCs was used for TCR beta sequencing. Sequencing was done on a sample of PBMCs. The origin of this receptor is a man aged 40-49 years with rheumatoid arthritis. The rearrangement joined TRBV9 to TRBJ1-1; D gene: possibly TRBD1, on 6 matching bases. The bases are TGTGCCAGCAGCGGGCCCCGGGGGGCGCAAACTGAAGCTTTCTTT. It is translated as CASSGPRGAQTEAFF.